This paragraph reports one TCR beta chain. Germline V gene lookup returns CDR1 MNHEY and CDR2 SVGAGI. The V gene end was trimmed by 6 bases and the J gene end by 5 bases; junction bases not matched to a gene: 6. This CDR3 has 14 residues. This record belongs to a study of control samples from healthy donors and cancer patients. Here immunoSEQ multiplex PCR was the method, and the copy in TCRdb shows in-frame clones only, minus some. The data contain roughly 100,000 clones, roughly 92% of them singletons. This TCR was sampled from a human donor in good health. The donor label of this sample is uncertain. Source material: blood. The J gene is TRBJ2-5, the V gene TRBV6-5, with TRBD1 identical over 10 bases. DNA for the CDR3: TGTGCCAGCAGGGCGACAGGGGGCGATGAGACCCAGTACTTC. The encoded protein is CASRATGGDETQYF.